This note documents a single T cell receptor beta chain sequence. This clone turned up a few times. The specificity of this receptor is unknown. No base-level quality is on record; no much larger clone is a single base apart. Its CDR3 holds 15 amino acids, cysteine through phenylalanine. This entry keeps only the CDR3 DNA: 45 bases, framed from base 1. The germline V gene (reference sequence) supplies CDR1 SEHNR and CDR2 FQNEAQ. Between the V and J ends, shortened by 1 base and 7 bases respectively, the junction contains 15 bases. Sequencing of the TRB variable region was done with the immunoSEQ hsTCRB v3.0 assay at survey level resolution. TRB sequencing targeted a depth of roughly 35,000-50,000 T-cell genomes per sample. TRB libraries were pooled and sequenced on an Illumina MiSeq using a v3 150-cycle kit. As for the original processing: Analysis of repertoires was carried out in R inside a reproducible Nextflow workflow spanning QC, data transformation and analysis. LymphoSeq2, an R package for AIRR-Seq data exploration, was used to implement custom analyses. Several samples that yielded fewer than 5000 total TRB sequences were excluded, so that fewer than 200 HIV repertoires were analyzed. Among the approximately 180 retained HIV repertoires, 55 to 60 were collected before ART initiation and roughly 130 were collected after ART initiation. Repertoires were downsampled to 5000 TRB nucleotide sequences, and summary statistics were averaged over 100 downsampling iterations. Only TRB sequences with CDR3 regions of at least seven amino acids were retained for analysis. Diversity was assessed using a clonality score derived from Shannon entropy and using the Gini coefficient. Repertoire networks linked the top 5000 CDR3 amino acid sequences whenever two sequences differed by an edit distance of one. For TRB CDR3 amino acid sequences, antigen specificity groups and MHC restriction were predicted with GLIPH2. CDR3 amino acid sequences were matched against VDJdb and McPAS-TCR to flag known CMV, EBV, HIV or tissue antigen associations. Pre-ART, post-ART and control groups were compared with Wilcoxon signed-rank tests and Holm-Bonferroni correction. This is the immuneACCESS table as TCRdb keeps it, with only in-frame sequences that have V and J called. A part of the clones is gone; compared with another copy, unresolved V genes explain less than half, and the rest is unexplained. Clonal size and the V and J genes are those of that table, whereas D and trimming came from the DNA. Here the sample has approximately 20,000 clones; roughly 85% occur a single time. Clones ranked in the top ten supply just under 9.5% of the sample.

This sample stems from a study of long-term antiretroviral therapy in people with HIV (dated by TCRdb to between 2021 and 2024). Regarding the research as a whole: The earliest samples were collected approximately a decade before the 2015 WHO recommendation for immediate ART, a period when ART was typically delayed until CD4 counts fell. A retrospective serial study tested whether ART initiation and durable HIV suppression were associated with changes in peripheral blood TRB repertoire composition and diversity. A total of around 200 cryopreserved PBMC samples were contributed to the cohort by 30 adults with confirmed HIV infection, with samples collected serially over a mean of 6 years (range 1-12). Among the 30 or so participants with HIV, roughly eleven were female. No cross-contamination during QIAcube processing was seen in test extractions of a monoclonal T-cell line run alongside 30 or so polyclonal samples. Study-wide findings and limitations: Since PBMC availability was limited, sequencing covered only the TCR beta chain, with no alpha chain pairing. HIV repertoires had narrower CDR3 length ranges than controls, and the network structure suggested an antigen-experienced repertoire that shifted only slightly toward naive after ART. Starting ART was linked to a significant rise in TRB diversity, yet even with long-term ART the diversity remained significantly lower than in transplant donor controls. Because cell numbers in pre-ART samples were limited, unsorted PBMC were profiled instead of sorted CD4+ and CD8+ T cells. The samples were dated from the mid-2000s to the late 2010s, and the ART regimens that were used may be less effective than current ART regimens. Inferences about post-ART repertoire changes were limited because no data were available on ART adherence, viral resistance or therapy changes. Expanded TRB clones identified before ART initiation dominated the repertoire across all time points, though the dominance fluctuated and decreased in many PLHIV after ART.

To be included, a participant needed at least one PBMC sample from before ART initiation plus at least two post-ART samples. All participants with HIV were treated in the United States of America. Before DNA extraction, cryopreserved samples containing 1-10 million PBMC were thawed and washed. At the time of the earliest PBMC sample, participants with HIV were aged between roughly 20 and 54 years. PBMC samples were contributed by each participant from 1-4 timepoints before ART initiation and 2-8 timepoints after ART initiation, with a median of 7 samples. Serial HIV viral load, CD4+ T-cell count, ART history and demographic data were obtained for every participant. Genomic DNA was extracted from unsorted PBMC with a Qiagen kit on a QIAcube, with processing performed in batches of 12 samples.

The V and J segments used are TRBV7-9 and TRBJ2-3, with TRBD2 as a weak D call on 6 bases. This specimen was unsorted PBMCs, taken 4.1 years after starting antiretroviral therapy. The TCR was taken from a woman aged 40 to 49 with HIV. The CDR3 protein is CASSLGWLAIHTQYF. In nucleotides, the sequence is TGTGCCAGCAGCTTAGGCTGGCTAGCGATACATACGCAGTATTTT.